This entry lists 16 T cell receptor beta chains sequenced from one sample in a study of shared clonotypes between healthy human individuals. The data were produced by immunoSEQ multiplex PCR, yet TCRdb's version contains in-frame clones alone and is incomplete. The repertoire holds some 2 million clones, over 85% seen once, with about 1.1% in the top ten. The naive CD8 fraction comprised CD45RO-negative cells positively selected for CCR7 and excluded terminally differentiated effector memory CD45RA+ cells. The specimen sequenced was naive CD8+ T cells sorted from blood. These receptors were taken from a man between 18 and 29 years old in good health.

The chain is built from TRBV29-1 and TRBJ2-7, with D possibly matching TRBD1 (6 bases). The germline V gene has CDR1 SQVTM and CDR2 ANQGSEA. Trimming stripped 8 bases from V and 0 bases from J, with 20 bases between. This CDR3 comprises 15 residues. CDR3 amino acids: CSIVDGTYPSYEQYF. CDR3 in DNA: TGCAGCATTGTGGATGGGACATACCCCTCCTACGAGCAGTACTTC.

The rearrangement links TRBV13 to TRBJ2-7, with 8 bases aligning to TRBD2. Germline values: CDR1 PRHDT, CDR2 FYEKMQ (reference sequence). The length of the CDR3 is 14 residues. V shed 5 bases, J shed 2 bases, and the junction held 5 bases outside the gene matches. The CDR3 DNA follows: TGTGCCAGCAGCCCTACGGGGGGGACCTACGAGCAGTACTTC. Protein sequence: CASSPTGGTYEQYF. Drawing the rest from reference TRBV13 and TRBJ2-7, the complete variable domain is AAGVIQSPRHLIKEKRETATLKCYPIPRHDTVYWYQQGPGQDPQFLISFYEKMQSDKGSIPDRFSAQQFSDYHSELNMSSLELGDSALYFCASSPTGGTYEQYFGPGTRLTVT.

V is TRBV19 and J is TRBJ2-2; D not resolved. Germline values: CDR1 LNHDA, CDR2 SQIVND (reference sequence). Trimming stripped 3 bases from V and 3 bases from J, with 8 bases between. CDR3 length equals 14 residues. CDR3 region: CASSIFEDTGELFF. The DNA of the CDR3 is TGTGCCAGTAGTATTTTTGAAGACACCGGGGAGCTGTTTTTT.

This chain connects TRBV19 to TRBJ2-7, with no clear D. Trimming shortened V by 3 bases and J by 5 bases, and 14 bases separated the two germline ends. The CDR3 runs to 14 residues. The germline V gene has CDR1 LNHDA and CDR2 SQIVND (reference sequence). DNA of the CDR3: TGTGCCAGTAGTATGGGATCCCCCCTGGACGAGCAGTACTTC. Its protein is CASSMGSPLDEQYF.

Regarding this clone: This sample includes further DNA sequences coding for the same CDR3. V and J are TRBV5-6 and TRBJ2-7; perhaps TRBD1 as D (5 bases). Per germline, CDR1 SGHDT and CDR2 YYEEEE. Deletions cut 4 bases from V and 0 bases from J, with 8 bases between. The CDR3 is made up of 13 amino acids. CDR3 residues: CASSLGASYEQYF. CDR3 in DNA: TGTGCCAGCAGCCTTGGGGCCTCCTACGAGCAGTACTTC.

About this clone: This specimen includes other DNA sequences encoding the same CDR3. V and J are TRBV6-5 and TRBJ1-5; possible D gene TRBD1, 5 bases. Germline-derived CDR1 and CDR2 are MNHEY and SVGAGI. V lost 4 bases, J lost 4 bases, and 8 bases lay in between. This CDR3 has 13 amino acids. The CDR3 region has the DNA TGTGCCAGCAGTTGGGGGGGAAATCAGCCCCAGCATTTT. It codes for CASSWGGNQPQHF.

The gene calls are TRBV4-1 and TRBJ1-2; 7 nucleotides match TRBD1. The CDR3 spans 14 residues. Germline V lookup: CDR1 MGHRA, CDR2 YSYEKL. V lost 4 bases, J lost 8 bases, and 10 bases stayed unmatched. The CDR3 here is CASSPEDRRYGYTF. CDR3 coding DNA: TGCGCCAGCAGCCCCGAGGACAGGAGATACGGCTACACCTTC.

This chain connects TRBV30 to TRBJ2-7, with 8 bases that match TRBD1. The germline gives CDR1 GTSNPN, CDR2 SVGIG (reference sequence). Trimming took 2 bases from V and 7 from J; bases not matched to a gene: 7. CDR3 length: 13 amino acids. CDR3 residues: CAWSSQGAGEQYF. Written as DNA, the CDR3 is TGTGCCTGGAGTTCGCAGGGGGCGGGTGAGCAGTACTTC.

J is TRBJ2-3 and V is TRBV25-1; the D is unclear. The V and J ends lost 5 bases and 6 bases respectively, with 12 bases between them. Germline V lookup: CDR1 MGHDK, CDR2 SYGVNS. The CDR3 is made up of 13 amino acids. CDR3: CASSPLRWDTQYF. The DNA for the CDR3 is TGTGCCAGCAGTCCTCTCCGGTGGGATACGCAGTATTTT.

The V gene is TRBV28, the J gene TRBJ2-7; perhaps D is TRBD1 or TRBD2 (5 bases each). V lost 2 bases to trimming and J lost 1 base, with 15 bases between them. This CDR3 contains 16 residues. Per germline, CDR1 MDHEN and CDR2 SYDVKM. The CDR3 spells CASSLPEGTASYEQYF. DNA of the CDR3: TGTGCCAGCAGTTTACCTGAGGGGACGGCGTCCTACGAGCAGTACTTC.

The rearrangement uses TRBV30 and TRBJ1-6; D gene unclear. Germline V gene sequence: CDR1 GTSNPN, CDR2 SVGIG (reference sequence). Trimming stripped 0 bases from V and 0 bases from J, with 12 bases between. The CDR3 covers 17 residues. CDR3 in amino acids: CAWSVGRVSSYNSPLHF. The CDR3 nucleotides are TGTGCCTGGAGTGTAGGGAGAGTGAGCTCCTATAATTCACCCCTCCACTTT.

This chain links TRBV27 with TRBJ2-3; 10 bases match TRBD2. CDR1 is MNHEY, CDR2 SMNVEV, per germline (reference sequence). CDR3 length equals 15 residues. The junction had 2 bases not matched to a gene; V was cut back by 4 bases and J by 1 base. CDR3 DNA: TGTGCCAGCAGTTCAGCGGGGGGGCGCACAGATACGCAGTATTTT. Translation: CASSSAGGRTDTQYF.

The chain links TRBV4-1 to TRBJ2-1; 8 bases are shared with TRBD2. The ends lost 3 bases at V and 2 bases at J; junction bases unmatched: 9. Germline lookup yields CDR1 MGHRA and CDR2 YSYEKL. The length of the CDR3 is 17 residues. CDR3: CASSHPGSGSAYNEQFF. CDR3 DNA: TGCGCCAGCAGCCATCCGGGAAGCGGGAGTGCCTACAATGAGCAGTTCTTC.

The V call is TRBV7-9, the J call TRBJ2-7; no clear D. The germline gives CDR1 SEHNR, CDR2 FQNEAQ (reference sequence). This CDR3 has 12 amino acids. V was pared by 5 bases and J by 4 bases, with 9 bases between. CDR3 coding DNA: TGTGCCAGCAGCACGACCCTTTACGAGCAGTACTTC. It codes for CASSTTLYEQYF.

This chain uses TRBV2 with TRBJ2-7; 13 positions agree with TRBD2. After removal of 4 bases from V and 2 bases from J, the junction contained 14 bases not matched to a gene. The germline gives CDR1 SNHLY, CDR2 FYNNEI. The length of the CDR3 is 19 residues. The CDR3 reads CASSGDSGTSGAVPYEQYF. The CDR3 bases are TGTGCCAGCAGTGGTGATTCCGGGACTAGCGGGGCCGTTCCCTACGAGCAGTACTTC.

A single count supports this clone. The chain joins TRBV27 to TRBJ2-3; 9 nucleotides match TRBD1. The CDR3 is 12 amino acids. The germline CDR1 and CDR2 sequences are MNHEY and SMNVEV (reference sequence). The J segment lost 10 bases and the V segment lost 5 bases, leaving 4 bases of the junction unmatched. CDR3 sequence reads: CASSDRGGSQYF. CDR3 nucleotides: TGTGCCAGCAGTGACAGGGGGGGATCGCAGTATTTT.